The rows below give T cell receptor beta chains drawn from one sample of a study of cytomegalovirus exposure and HLA in healthy donors. Assay used: immunoSEQ multiplex PCR; TCRdb lists only in-frame clones, some missing. The table has about 120,000 clones, more than 80% seen once. Sequencing was carried out using PBMCs. The receptors originated from a man in his thirties or forties in good health and CMV-seropositive. Each CDR3 is given with its conserved first and last residue. The D gene is left open where the match is weak. Clone size, where shown, is once, few, many, or a class for clones that have expanded.

TRBJ1-2 | TRBV6-1 | few | TRBD1 | TGTGCCAGCAGTGAAGGACAGGGAGTTTTCTATGGCTACACCTTC | CASSEGQGVFYGYTF
TRBJ2-7 | TRBV6-6 | few | TRBD1 | TGTGCCAGCAGCGGGACAGTCGTATACGAGCAGTACTTC | CASSGTVVYEQYF
TRBJ2-7 | TRBV7-3 | once | . | TGTGCCAGCAGCTCTACAGGGTCCATCTACGAGCAGTACTTC | CASSSTGSIYEQYF
TRBJ1-3 | TRBV30 | . | . | TGTGCCTGGGGCCCCACTGGAAACACCATATATTTT | CAWGPTGNTIYF
TRBJ1-1 | TRBV9 | . | . | TGTGCCAGCAGCCGACAGGAGAACACTGAAGCTTTCTTT | CASSRQENTEAFF
TRBJ1-4 | TRBV6-5 | . | . | TGTGCCAGCCAACTATCCGCAACTAATGAAAAACTGTTTTTT | CASQLSATNEKLFF
TRBJ1-2 | TRBV6-1 | . | . | TGTGCCAGCATCAGCTGGGGGGACGACTATGGCTACACCTTC | CASISWGDDYGYTF
TRBJ1-5 | TRBV6-1 | few | . | TGTGCCAGCAGTCATCCCAGGTTTGGCAATCAGCCCCAGCATTTT | CASSHPRFGNQPQHF
TRBJ1-1 | TRBV7-2 | . | TRBD1 | TGTGCCAGCAGCCGACAGGGGAGCACTGAAGCTTTCTTT | CASSRQGSTEAFF
TRBJ2-7 | TRBV5-1 | . | . | TGCGCCAGCAGCACAGGGACCTACGAGCAGTACTTC | CASSTGTYEQYF
TRBJ1-1 | TRBV7-9 | . | . | TGTGCCAGCAGTCGTGGGGCGAACACTGAAGCTTTCTTT | CASSRGANTEAFF
TRBJ2-1 | TRBV4-1 | . | . | TGCGCCAGCAGCCAAGAACCACATGGAACTATTTTGAATGAGCAGTTCTTC | CASSQEPHGTILNEQFF
TRBJ1-2 | TRBV29-1 | . | . | TGCAGCGTTGAAGGCGGCAGTACTAACTATGGCTACACCTTC | CSVEGGSTNYGYTF
TRBJ2-1 | TRBV7-6 | . | TRBD1 | TGTGCCAGCAGCTCAGAACCGGGACAGGGTTTGTTCTTC | CASSSEPGQGLFF
TRBJ2-4 | TRBV5-5 | . | . | TGTGCCAGCAGCTTGAATCGGGGTTCCGCTGGAAACATTCAGTACTTC | CASSLNRGSAGNIQYF
TRBJ1-6 | TRBV28 | . | . | TGTGCCAGCAGTTTAGGCCCAGGGTACTCCTATAATTCACCCCTCCACTTT | CASSLGPGYSYNSPLHF
TRBJ2-7 | TRBV27 | . | . | TGTGCCAGCAGTTTGCTGCCGAGGATCTACGAGCAGTACTTC | CASSLLPRIYEQYF
TRBJ1-5 | TRBV7-8 | . | . | TGTGCCAGCAGCTTAGAGCTTGCGGAGCCCCAGCATTTT | CASSLELAEPQHF
TRBJ2-2 | TRBV19 | . | . | TGTGCCAGTAGTATATTTTTGGGGGTTCTTAGCAGGGGGGACACCGGGGAGCTGTTTTTT | CASSIFLGVLSRGDTGELFF
TRBJ1-1 | TRBV4-2 | . | . | TGTGCCAGCAGCCAAGATTATAGAGTCTTGAACACTGAAGCTTTCTTT | CASSQDYRVLNTEAFF
TRBJ1-2 | TRBV18 | . | TRBD1 | TGTGCCAGCTCACCGCTAAAGCCGGGACAGGGAATTTATGGCTACACCTTC | CASSPLKPGQGIYGYTF
TRBJ2-7 | TRBV7-8 | . | . | TGTGCCAGCAGCCGGGTGGGGAGGAGGGAGCAGTACTTC | CASSRVGRREQYF
TRBJ2-2 | TRBV7-9 | few | TRBD1 | TGTGCCAGCGCGACAGGGGGCACCGGGGAGCTGTTTTTT | CASATGGTGELFF
TRBJ1-2 | TRBV5-1 | . | . | TGCGCCAGCAGCCCTGCACAGGGTATCGGCTATGGCTACACCTTC | CASSPAQGIGYGYTF
TRBJ2-2 | TRBV11-2 | . | . | TGTGCCAGCAGCTTAGCAGGTTCGAACACCGGGGAGCTGTTTTTT | CASSLAGSNTGELFF
TRBJ2-7 | TRBV5-1 | . | . | TGCGCCAGCAGCTTGGTCCCGGGGGTCCCCTACGAGCAGTACTTC | CASSLVPGVPYEQYF
TRBJ2-3 | TRBV6-5 | once | TRBD1 | TGTGCCAGCAGTTCCAGGACAGGTGGGGCAGATACGCAGTATTTT | CASSSRTGGADTQYF
TRBJ1-5 | TRBV6-1 | . | . | TGTGCCAGCAGGGAACAGGATCCTCAGCCCCAGCATTTT | CASREQDPQPQHF
TRBJ2-7 | TRBV6-6 | . | . | TGTGCCAGCAGGCGGATACAGGGTGTCCACGAGCAGTACTTC | CASRRIQGVHEQYF
TRBJ1-4 | TRBV6-5 | . | . | TGTGCCAGCAGACAGGGAGGGGGTAATGAAAAACTGTTTTTT | CASRQGGGNEKLFF
TRBJ1-1 | TRBV6-1 | . | TRBD1 | TGTGCCAGCCACGGGACAGTTCGGATGAACACTGAAGCTTTCTTT | CASHGTVRMNTEAFF
TRBJ2-7 | TRBV19 | . | TRBD1 | TGTGCCAGTAGTGACGGACAGGCTCCCTACGAGCAGTACTTC | CASSDGQAPYEQYF
TRBJ1-4 | TRBV6-5 | . | TRBD1 | TGTGCCAGCAGCACAGGGGGTGCTAATGAAAAACTGTTTTTT | CASSTGGANEKLFF
TRBJ2-3 | TRBV28 | . | . | TGTGCCAGCAGTATCGTCCGCCCGGGACTCTCTAGCACAGATACGCAGTATTTT | CASSIVRPGLSSTDTQYF
TRBJ2-3 | TRBV6-1 | few | . | TGTGCCAGCAGTGGCACAACGGGGACTACAGATACGCAGTATTTT | CASSGTTGTTDTQYF
TRBJ1-1 | TRBV7-2 | . | . | TGTGCCAGCAGCTTATTCCAGAACACTGAAGCTTTCTTT | CASSLFQNTEAFF
TRBJ2-1 | TRBV29-1 | . | . | TGCAGCGTCGACAGCTACAATGAGCAGTTCTTC | CSVDSYNEQFF
TRBJ2-3 | TRBV5-8 | . | TRBD1 | TGTGCCAGCAGCCCGGTGGGACAGGGGAGCACAGATACGCAGTATTTT | CASSPVGQGSTDTQYF
TRBJ2-1 | TRBV5-1 | . | TRBD2 | TGCGCCAGCAGCTTGGGCGGGGGGATCTATGAGCAGTTCTTC | CASSLGGGIYEQFF
TRBJ2-5 | TRBV7-3 | . | . | TGTGCCAGCAGCTTAGAGGCGGTGGGGCAGGAGACCCAGTACTTC | CASSLEAVGQETQYF
TRBJ2-7 | TRBV4-1 | . | . | TGCGCCAGCAGCCATACCTTAGGGGCCCAACGGTACGAGCAGTACTTC | CASSHTLGAQRYEQYF
TRBJ1-5 | TRBV4-1 | . | . | TGCGCCAGCAGCCAAGTAATTACCTCCTATAGCAATCAGCCCCAGCATTTT | CASSQVITSYSNQPQHF
TRBJ1-5 | TRBV6-1 | . | . | TGTGCCAGCAGTCAACGGGACAATCAGCCCCAGCATTTT | CASSQRDNQPQHF
TRBJ2-6 | TRBV29-1 | . | TRBD1 | TGCAGCGCCGTGACAGGGGAAGGGGCCAACGTCCTGACTTTC | CSAVTGEGANVLTF
TRBJ1-1 | TRBV19 | once | . | TGTGCCAGTAGTATATATGACGGGACTCCTGAAGCTTTCTTT | CASSIYDGTPEAFF
TRBJ1-1 | TRBV27 | . | . | TGTGCCACCCGACCCCCGGACAGCAGCCTGATTGGTTTT | CATRPPDSSLIGF
TRBJ1-6 | TRBV6-5 | . | . | TGTGCCAGCAGTTACTCGACCCCTCCGGGTAATTCACCCCTCCACTTT | CASSYSTPPGNSPLHF
TRBJ2-1 | TRBV10-3 | . | . | TGTGCCATCAGTGAGTCACCGGGGGACTACAATGAGCAGTTCTTC | CAISESPGDYNEQFF
TRBJ1-6 | TRBV30 | once | . | TGTGCCTGGAAAGCAATGGTAGGGGGTAGAGGATCCTATAATTCACCCCTCCACTTT | CAWKAMVGGRGSYNSPLHF
TRBJ2-5 | TRBV9 | . | . | TGTGCCAGCAGCGTAGTCCCAGACCAAGAGACCCAGTACTTC | CASSVVPDQETQYF
TRBJ1-1 | TRBV20-1 | . | . | TGCAGTGCGCGCGAGAACACTGAAGCTTTCTTT | CSARENTEAFF
TRBJ1-2 | TRBV10-2 | . | TRBD1 | TGCGCCAGCAGTCCGGGACAGGGGTCTGGCTACACCTTC | CASSPGQGSGYTF
TRBJ1-3 | TRBV6-5 | . | TRBD1 | TGTGCCAGCCGCGGGCAGGGGGCGAACACCATATATTTT | CASRGQGANTIYF
TRBJ1-1 | TRBV9 | . | TRBD1 | TGTGCCAGCAGCGTAGCTACAGGGGGTGAAGCTTTCTTT | CASSVATGGEAFF
TRBJ2-2 | TRBV5-1 | . | . | TGCGCCAGCAGCCCCGGACGTCCCCCCGGGGGTCGGGTCACCGGGGAGCTGTTTTTT | CASSPGRPPGGRVTGELFF